This TCR beta chain derives from a study of blood T cell repertoires in COVID-19. Study overall: From the United States, Italy and Spain came samples of acute and convalescent COVID-19.

V shed 4 bases and J 7 bases; nucleotides not matched to a gene: 9. Germline V CDR1 and CDR2: SEHNR, FQNEAQ (reference sequence). The CDR3 totals 14 residues. In the original analysis: The assay estimated nucleated cells by amplifying reference gene primers. The assay was immunoSEQ multiplex PCR, and TCRdb's table has in-frame clones only and misses some. D and trimming were read from the DNA, whereas the V and J calls and clone size are those reported in that table. The data show fewer than 85,000 clones, less than 95% seen once. The sequencing input was peripheral blood. The J gene is TRBJ1-1, the V gene TRBV7-9, with 7 positions matching TRBD1. This TCR was sampled from a woman aged 45-60 years in a cohort sampled during active COVID-19. The CDR3 protein is CASSWTEGTVEAFF. Written as DNA, the CDR3 is TGTGCCAGCAGCTGGACCGAAGGGACAGTTGAAGCTTTCTTT.